These 7 T cell receptor beta chains came from one sample sequenced in a study of identical twins. TCRdb independently ran MiXCR on the 5' RACE reads; one entry per CDR3 protein. The sample records more than 400,000 distinct CDR3 sequences, roughly 15% being singletons. The data were also submitted as part of a second study, on yellow fever vaccine responses in identical twins.

Sample: CD4+ T cells sorted from blood. All receptors derive from a woman younger than 30 in good health.

J is TRBJ1-2 and V is TRBV21-1; the table's D call TRBD1 went unverified against the DNA. TRBV21-1 is termed a pseudogene. This CDR3 contains 19 residues. The DNA of the CDR3 is TGTGCCAGCAGCAAATATGGGGTGGTGGGGGGCACGCCTAACTATGGCTACACCTTC. Translating it yields CASSKYGVVGGTPNYGYTF.

The V call is TRBV29-1, the J call TRBJ1-2, with D perhaps TRBD1 (5 bases). Germline assignment: CDR1 SQVTM and CDR2 ANQGSEA. The CDR3 spans 12 residues. V was shortened by 5 bases and J by 6 bases, with 13 bases between the two germline ends. The CDR3 sequence is CSVQQEFDGYTF. For the CDR3, the DNA is TGCAGCGTTCAACAGGAATTCGATGGCTACACCTTC.

The sample holds a few counts of this clonotype. V and J are TRBV5-1 and TRBJ2-3, with 9 bases fitting TRBD2. Germline V gene sequence: CDR1 SGHRS, CDR2 YFSETQ. The CDR3 contains 15 residues. The V gene end was trimmed by 3 bases and the J gene end by 0 bases; junction bases not matched to a gene: 2. CDR3 sequence (DNA): TGCGCCAGCAGCTCCGGACTAGCGAGCACAGATACGCAGTATTTT. Protein: CASSSGLASTDTQYF.

V gene TRBV5-1 combines with J gene TRBJ2-7; D remains unclear. The CDR3 has 12 residues. Germline-derived CDR1 and CDR2 are SGHRS and YFSETQ. V lost 7 bases to trimming and J lost 6 bases, with 14 bases between them. CDR3 sequence: CASSSSTREQYF. The CDR3 region has the DNA TGCGCCAGCTCCTCTTCTACCCGCGAGCAGTACTTC. Looking up the rest from reference TRBV5-1 and TRBJ2-7 gives the full variable domain: KAGVTQTPRYLIKTRGQQVTLSCSPISGHRSVSWYQQTPGQGLQFLFEYFSETQRNKGNFPGRFSGRQFSNSRSEMNVSTLELGDSALYLCASSSSTREQYFGPGTRLTVT.

The rearrangement links TRBV6-1 to TRBJ1-6; 8 nucleotides match TRBD1. This CDR3 spans 14 amino acids. CDR1 is MNHNS and CDR2 is SASEGT in the germline V gene. The ends lost 6 bases at V and 9 bases at J; junction bases unmatched: 7. The CDR3 bases are TGTGCCAGCAGCCTGACAGGGGAAATTTCACCCCTCCACTTT. Translating gives CASSLTGEISPLHF.

The rearrangement uses TRBV20-1 and TRBJ1-4, with no clear D. The ends were cut back, 4 bases at V and 7 bases at J, with 13 bases in the middle. This CDR3 contains 13 residues. Looked up from germline, CDR1 is DFQATT and CDR2 is SNEGSKA (reference sequence). The CDR3: CSAMGLVGEKLFF. The DNA for the CDR3 is TGCAGTGCTATGGGGTTGGTCGGTGAAAAACTGTTTTTT.

With regard to this clonotype: At one end the junction does not follow the germline gene, possibly because of a read error. V gene TRBV29-1 combines with J gene TRBJ2-7, with 11 bases fitting TRBD1. Germline CDR1 and CDR2: SQVTM and ANQGSEA. This CDR3 has 14 amino acids. CDR3 nucleotide sequence: TGCAGCGTGGAAGGACAGGGGGCGCGTGGCGAGCAGTACTTC. This translates into CSVEGQGARGEQYF.